The 23 T cell receptor beta chains given below trace back to one sample, sequenced in a study of cytomegalovirus exposure and HLA in healthy donors. This PCR relied on a set of 60 Vbeta primers and 13 Jbeta primers. The repertoire was sequenced with immunoSEQ multiplex PCR; TCRdb's copy has only in-frame clones and lacks some. The data contain 90,000 to 150,000 clones, around 79% of them singletons. Sequencing was carried out using PBMCs. The receptors were sampled from a woman aged 40 to 55 in good health and CMV-seronegative.

The chain couples TRBV5-5 to TRBJ1-2; 8 nucleotides align to TRBD1. The CDR3 consists of 16 residues. Germline-derived CDR1 and CDR2 are SGHKS and YYEKEE (reference sequence). V lost 0 bases, J lost 5 bases, and 9 bases stayed unmatched. CDR3 coding DNA: TGTGCCAGCAGCTTGGGTATGGACAGGGCTGCATATGGCTACACCTTC. Translated, it gives CASSLGMDRAAYGYTF.

V is TRBV19 and J is TRBJ1-6; D remains ambiguous. The V gene's germline CDR1 is LNHDA and CDR2 SQIVND (reference sequence). V was cut by 1 base and J by 0 bases, with 7 bases left in between. The CDR3 runs to 16 residues. The CDR3 spells CASSIALSSYNSPLHF. The CDR3 bases are TGTGCCAGTAGTATAGCCCTGAGCTCCTATAATTCACCCCTCCACTTT. The full variable domain, completed using reference TRBV19 and TRBJ1-6, is DGGITQSPKYLFRKEGQNVTLSCEQNLNHDAMYWYRQDPGQGLRLIYYSQIVNDFQKGDIAEGYSVSREKKESFPLTVTSAQKNPTAFYLCASSIALSSYNSPLHFGNGTRLTVT.

This clone has just a few counts. The chain joins TRBV6-4 to TRBJ2-2, with 7 bases identical to TRBD1. Germline CDR1 reads MRHNA; CDR2 reads SNTAGT. J lost 1 base, V lost 5 bases, and 4 bases had no gene match. CDR3 length: 15 amino acids. CDR3 amino acids: CASSQGVENTGELFF. The CDR3 DNA reads as TGTGCCAGCAGTCAGGGGGTTGAGAACACCGGGGAGCTGTTTTTT.

V gene TRBV2 combines with J gene TRBJ1-1; D call uncertain. V lost 4 bases and J 6 bases, leaving 6 bases between the germline ends. Per germline, CDR1 SNHLY and CDR2 FYNNEI. This CDR3 spans 11 amino acids. CDR3 region: CASSGGAEAFF. The CDR3 DNA is TGTGCCAGCAGTGGGGGAGCTGAAGCTTTCTTT.

The rearrangement joins TRBV30 to TRBJ1-2; D might be TRBD1 (6 bases). Germline lookup yields CDR1 GTSNPN and CDR2 SVGIG (reference sequence). The CDR3 sequence is 13 residues long. Trimming left V 1 base short and J 8 bases short, with 14 bases between. DNA for the CDR3: TGTGCCTGGAGTGACCTAACAGGGACCGGCTACACCTTC. It specifies CAWSDLTGTGYTF.

With respect to this clone: Lacking the conserved final phenylalanine or tryptophan, this CDR3 likely reflects a read error. Because the CDR3's place on the DNA is in doubt, the DNA is left out and the CDR3 is given as listed by TCRdb. CDR3: CASSFPGTGPLY. This chain links TRBV5-8 with TRBJ2-7; whether TRBD1, the table's D call, matches the DNA was not checked. The CDR3 has 12 amino acids, counting both end residues. Germline CDR1 reads SGHTS; CDR2 reads YDEGEE.

The chain recombines TRBV6-5 with TRBJ2-3, with D maybe TRBD2 (6 bases). Germline V lookup: CDR1 MNHEY, CDR2 SVGAGI. V was cut by 5 bases and J by 8 bases, with 14 bases left in between. This CDR3 contains 13 residues. The CDR3 region is CASSGGSWGTQYF. CDR3 coding DNA: TGTGCCAGCAGTGGAGGGAGCTGGGGTACGCAGTATTTT.

V is TRBV6-6 and J is TRBJ2-1; 10 positions match TRBD2. The CDR3 covers 15 residues. CDR1 MNHNY and CDR2 SVGAGI come from the germline V gene (reference sequence). After removal of 5 bases from V and 9 bases from J, the junction contained 10 bases not matched to a gene. The CDR3 loop is CASSTTSGTIGEQFF. The DNA of the CDR3 is TGTGCCAGCAGTACAACTAGCGGGACTATCGGTGAGCAGTTCTTC.

The chain employs TRBV19 and TRBJ1-5, with a possible D match to TRBD1 (6 bases). CDR1 and CDR2 (germline): LNHDA, SQIVND (reference sequence). CDR3 length equals 15 residues. V was cut by 7 bases and J by 4 bases, with 17 bases left in between. The chain's CDR3 is CASMRGGRRNQPQHF. The CDR3 bases are TGTGCCAGTATGAGGGGGGGACGGAGAAATCAGCCCCAGCATTTT.

The V and J genes are TRBV18 and TRBJ1-6; TRBD1 matches at 10 bases. CDR1 is KGHSH and CDR2 is LQKENI in the germline V gene. V lost 6 bases, J lost 8 bases, and 4 bases stayed unmatched. The CDR3 loop spans 14 amino acids. The CDR3: CASSPGQGYSPLHF. In nucleotides, the CDR3 is TGTGCCAGCTCGCCGGGACAGGGGTATTCACCCCTCCACTTT.

The genes are TRBV10-1 and TRBJ2-3; the match to TRBD2 covers 11 bases. The CDR3 loop spans 15 amino acids. J was trimmed by 2 bases and V by 11 bases; bases with no gene match: 9. Germline V gene sequence: CDR1 WNHNN, CDR2 SYGVQD (reference sequence). CDR3 sequence (DNA): TGCGCCCGAGAACTAGCGGGGGCAATCACAGATACGCAGTATTTT. Translation: CARELAGAITDTQYF.

This sequence joins TRBV4-1 and TRBJ1-2, with TRBD1 as a possible D gene (5 bases). V lost 1 base, J lost 2 bases, and 11 bases lay in between. The germline gives CDR1 MGHRA, CDR2 YSYEKL. CDR3 size: 15 residues. CDR3: CASSQGRGGNYGYTF. Written as DNA, the CDR3 is TGCGCCAGCAGCCAAGGAAGGGGAGGAAACTATGGCTACACCTTC.

The chain couples TRBV5-5 to TRBJ2-7; maybe TRBD2 (6 bases). Germline assignment: CDR1 SGHKS and CDR2 YYEKEE (reference sequence). Between the trimmed V and J ends, which lost 1 base and 3 bases, there was a span of 17 bases. CDR3 length: 16 residues. The DNA for the CDR3 is TGTGCCAGCAGCTTGTCCACGGGCGGGGACCTCTACGAGCAGTACTTC. Its protein is CASSLSTGGDLYEQYF.

The V call is TRBV29-1, the J call TRBJ1-2; TRBD1 is a possible D gene (6 bases). Germline CDR1 SQVTM, CDR2 ANQGSEA. This CDR3 has 12 residues. The V end was cut by 4 bases, the J end by 1 base, with 7 bases between. CDR3 in amino acids: CSVGGRNYGYTF. DNA of the CDR3: TGCAGCGTTGGGGGGCGTAACTATGGCTACACCTTC.

The V and J genes are TRBV5-4 and TRBJ2-2; TRBD2 might be the D (6 bases). This CDR3 contains 15 residues. CDR1 and CDR2 (germline): SGHNT, YYREEE (reference sequence). The germline V and J ends were trimmed by 4 bases and 5 bases, with 15 bases remaining between them. CDR3 amino acids: CASSPDGGITGELFF. The CDR3 DNA follows: TGTGCCAGCAGCCCGGACGGCGGGATTACCGGGGAGCTGTTTTTT.

V and J are TRBV7-9 and TRBJ1-1, with a possible D match to TRBD1 (5 bases). V was cut by 1 base and J by 2 bases, with 17 bases left in between. In germline, CDR1 is SEHNR, CDR2 FQNEAQ (reference sequence). This CDR3 spans 17 amino acids. The CDR3 coding sequence is TGTGCCAGCAGCTTAGACCCCTTTCACAGGATTAACACTGAAGCTTTCTTT. Its protein product is CASSLDPFHRINTEAFF.

The chain joins TRBV5-1 to TRBJ2-1, with D maybe TRBD2 (6 bases). Trimming cost V 7 bases and J 0 bases, with 11 bases left between them. Germline V gene sequence: CDR1 SGHRS, CDR2 YFSETQ. CDR3 length: 14 residues. CDR3 in amino acids: CASAGRSSYNEQFF. In DNA form, the CDR3 reads TGCGCCAGCGCGGGACGCAGCTCCTACAATGAGCAGTTCTTC.

The chain employs TRBV6-1 and TRBJ1-5; TRBD1 might be the D (5 bases). CDR3 length: 17 residues. In germline, CDR1 is MNHNS, CDR2 SASEGT. Deletions cut 4 bases from V and 5 bases from J, with 21 bases between. Here the CDR3 reads CASSALGGKMSDQPQHF. The CDR3 DNA reads as TGTGCCAGCAGTGCCCTGGGGGGGAAGATGAGCGATCAGCCCCAGCATTTT.

V gene TRBV10-3 combines with J gene TRBJ2-3, with 7 bases aligning to TRBD2. The CDR3 sequence is 14 residues long. After removal of 2 bases from V and 1 base from J, the junction contained 0 bases not matched to a gene. Germline CDR1 ENHRY, CDR2 SYGVKD. DNA for the CDR3: TGTGCCATCAGTGAGCTAGCGGGCACAGATACGCAGTATTTT. It is translated as CAISELAGTDTQYF.

With respect to this clone: The same CDR3 also results from other DNA sequences found in this sample. J is TRBJ2-3 and V is TRBV6-6, with a tentative D call TRBD1 (5 bases). Germline V gene sequence: CDR1 MNHNY, CDR2 SVGAGI (reference sequence). The CDR3 length is 14 residues. Trimming cost V 7 bases and J 2 bases, with 13 bases left between them. The CDR3 coding sequence is TGTGCCAGCAACCGACAGTTGTCCACAGATACGCAGTATTTT. It codes for CASNRQLSTDTQYF.

This clone was picked up a small number of times. This rearrangement joins TRBV4-1 to TRBJ1-1, with D uncertain. The CDR3 loop spans 13 amino acids. From germline, CDR1 is MGHRA and CDR2 YSYEKL. V was pared by 0 bases and J by 11 bases, with 13 bases between. The CDR3 protein is CASSQDLPVRAFF. The CDR3 DNA reads TGCGCCAGCAGCCAAGATTTGCCGGTGAGGGCTTTCTTT.

The chain recombines TRBV14 with TRBJ2-3; perhaps TRBD2 as D (6 bases). CDR1 is SGHDN and CDR2 is FVKESK in the germline V gene. Trimming cost V 1 base and J 2 bases, with 10 bases left between them. The length of the CDR3 is 15 residues. The CDR3 coding sequence is TGTGCCAGCAGCCAAGTTGCGGGAATCACAGATACGCAGTATTTT. Amino acids: CASSQVAGITDTQYF.

V and J are TRBV9 and TRBJ2-2; possibly TRBD2 for D (6 bases). This CDR3 is 15 amino acids long. V lost 1 base, J lost 1 base, and 8 bases lay in between. Germline lookup yields CDR1 SGDLS and CDR2 YYNGEE. Here the CDR3 reads CASSVSGLNTGELFF. Here the CDR3 DNA reads TGTGCCAGCAGCGTAAGCGGGCTGAACACCGGGGAGCTGTTTTTT. The variable domain in full, completed from reference TRBV9 and TRBJ2-2, reads DSGVTQTPKHLITATGQRVTLRCSPRSGDLSVYWYQQSLDQGLQFLIQYYNGEERAKGNILERFSAQQFPDLHSELNLSSLELGDSALYFCASSVSGLNTGELFFGEGSRLTVL.